This T cell receptor (beta chain) is from a study of pediatric ulcerative colitis. The CDR3 covers 14 residues. V was shortened by 5 bases and J by 4 bases, with 14 bases between the two germline ends. Germline lookup yields CDR1 MNHNS and CDR2 SASEGT. Produced via immunoSEQ multiplex PCR; TCRdb's table is partial and in-frame only. The sample holds approximately 40,000 clones, around 75% seen once. The sample holds a few counts of this clone. Its antigen remains unknown. Regarding the study as a whole: This repertoire reflects total lymphocytes rather than subpopulations like regulatory T cells. Compared with controls, ulcerative colitis showed greater blood-rectum clone sharing. All ulcerative colitis patients, but no controls, carried a couple of rectal clonotypes. Rectal repertoires separated controls, mild-moderate and acute severe colitis.

The rectum was sampled with one to two pinch biopsies at colonoscopy. The specimen was gut tissue. The chain couples TRBV6-1 to TRBJ1-2, with D possibly being TRBD1 (5 bases). This TCR was sampled from a boy younger than 18 with severe ulcerative colitis. The CDR3 DNA reads TGTGCCAGCAGTTCCTACGACGGGACCTATGGCTACACCTTC. Its translation: CASSSYDGTYGYTF.